These T cell receptor beta chains were read from a single sample in a study of siplizumab effects on memory and regulatory T cells. The table came from immunoSEQ multiplex PCR; TCRdb's copy has only in-frame clones and leaves some out. Of roughly 56,000 clones listed, around 97% are singletons. The specimen sequenced was naive CD8+ T cells sorted from blood. The origin of the receptors is a human donor in good health. The CDR3 runs from the conserved cysteine through the conserved F or W. A D gene is named only where the DNA matches it firmly. Size is omitted from some rows. Given values are once, few, many or a class for expanded clones.

D gene: TRBD2; V gene: TRBV5-1; J gene: TRBJ2-1; clone size: NA; CDR3 DNA: TGCGCCAGCAGCCTAGCGGGAGGTGAATACAATGAGCAGTTCTTC; CDR3 protein: CASSLAGGEYNEQFF
D gene: TRBD2; V gene: TRBV5-4; J gene: TRBJ2-3; clone size: NA; CDR3 DNA: TGTGCCAGCAGCTTGAGGCTAGCGGGAGGGCAACGCACAGATACGCAGTATTTT; CDR3 protein: CASSLRLAGGQRTDTQYF
D gene: TRBD1; V gene: TRBV9; J gene: TRBJ1-1; clone size: NA; CDR3 DNA: TGTGCCGGCAGCGGGACAGGGGCAGGGGACACTGAAGCTTTCTTT; CDR3 protein: CAGSGTGAGDTEAFF
D gene: NA; V gene: TRBV4-2; J gene: TRBJ2-7; clone size: NA; CDR3 DNA: TGTGCCAGCAGCCCAGGGGGGGCCGGGGGGCAGTACTTC; CDR3 protein: CASSPGGAGGQYF
D gene: NA; V gene: TRBV6-6; J gene: TRBJ1-1; clone size: NA; CDR3 DNA: TGTGCCAGCAGCGACAGCGAAGCTTTCTTT; CDR3 protein: CASSDSEAFF
D gene: NA; V gene: TRBV19; J gene: TRBJ1-4; clone size: NA; CDR3 DNA: TGTGCCAGTAGTATAGATTGGACAGCAACTAATGAAAAACTGTTTTTT; CDR3 protein: CASSIDWTATNEKLFF
D gene: NA; V gene: TRBV7-9; J gene: TRBJ1-5; clone size: NA; CDR3 DNA: TGTGCCAGCAGCTCGGACAGCGTTGCGAGCAATCAGCCCCAGCATTTT; CDR3 protein: CASSSDSVASNQPQHF
D gene: NA; V gene: TRBV30; J gene: TRBJ2-1; clone size: NA; CDR3 DNA: TGTGCCTGGAGCACCCTGGGCAATGAGCAGTTCTTC; CDR3 protein: CAWSTLGNEQFF
D gene: NA; V gene: TRBV10-3; J gene: TRBJ1-1; clone size: NA; CDR3 DNA: TGTGCCATCAGTGAGTCGCAGGGTACTGAAGCTTTCTTT; CDR3 protein: CAISESQGTEAFF
D gene: TRBD2; V gene: TRBV27; J gene: TRBJ2-7; clone size: NA; CDR3 DNA: TGTGCCAGCAGACTGGGACTAGCGGGAGGCCTCTACGAGCAGTACTTC; CDR3 protein: CASRLGLAGGLYEQYF
D gene: TRBD1; V gene: TRBV4-1; J gene: TRBJ2-7; clone size: NA; CDR3 DNA: TGCGCCAGCAGCCGGACAGGGGCCTACGAGCAGTACTTC; CDR3 protein: CASSRTGAYEQYF
D gene: NA; V gene: TRBV5-1; J gene: TRBJ2-7; clone size: NA; CDR3 DNA: TGCGCCAGCAGCTTGGAAGGCTACGAGCAGTACTTC; CDR3 protein: CASSLEGYEQYF
D gene: TRBD1; V gene: TRBV27; J gene: TRBJ1-1; clone size: NA; CDR3 DNA: TGTGCCAGCACCCCGGACAGGGGCACTGAAGCTTTCTTT; CDR3 protein: CASTPDRGTEAFF
D gene: TRBD1; V gene: TRBV15; J gene: TRBJ1-2; clone size: NA; CDR3 DNA: TGTGCCACCAGCATCGACAGGGATAACTATGGCTACACCTTC; CDR3 protein: CATSIDRDNYGYTF
D gene: NA; V gene: TRBV20-1; J gene: TRBJ1-1; clone size: few; CDR3 DNA: TGCAGTGCTAGCGAGAACACTGAAGCTTTCTTT; CDR3 protein: CSASENTEAFF
D gene: TRBD2; V gene: TRBV7-2; J gene: TRBJ2-5; clone size: NA; CDR3 DNA: TGTGCCAGCAGCTTAGGGGGCCAGCGGGAGTCCTCAGAGACCCAGTACTTC; CDR3 protein: CASSLGGQRESSETQYF
D gene: NA; V gene: TRBV5-1; J gene: TRBJ2-2; clone size: NA; CDR3 DNA: TGCGCCAGCAGCTTGGCCGAGGGGGGGCTATCCACCGGGGAGCTGTTTTTT; CDR3 protein: CASSLAEGGLSTGELFF
D gene: TRBD1; V gene: TRBV10-3; J gene: TRBJ1-2; clone size: NA; CDR3 DNA: TGTGCCATCAGTGACTCCTCAGGGGGGCAAGCTAACTATGGCTACACCTTC; CDR3 protein: CAISDSSGGQANYGYTF
D gene: NA; V gene: TRBV5-1; J gene: TRBJ2-5; clone size: NA; CDR3 DNA: TGCGCCAGCAGCTTGGTGGGGAGGGACAGATATCAAGAGACCCAGTACTTC; CDR3 protein: CASSLVGRDRYQETQYF
D gene: NA; V gene: TRBV6-1; J gene: TRBJ2-7; clone size: NA; CDR3 DNA: TGTGCCAGCAGTGAAGGGGGCAGCTCCTACGAGCAGTACTTC; CDR3 protein: CASSEGGSSYEQYF
D gene: TRBD2; V gene: TRBV9; J gene: TRBJ2-1; clone size: NA; CDR3 DNA: TGTGCCAGCAGCGCAGGGACTAGCGGGAGCAATGAGCAGTTCTTC; CDR3 protein: CASSAGTSGSNEQFF
D gene: NA; V gene: TRBV19; J gene: TRBJ2-7; clone size: NA; CDR3 DNA: TGTGCCAGTAGTCCCGTTGGGACAATCTACGAGCAGTACTTC; CDR3 protein: CASSPVGTIYEQYF
D gene: NA; V gene: TRBV6-5; J gene: TRBJ2-7; clone size: NA; CDR3 DNA: TGTGCCAGCGGAACAGGGCCCTACGAGCAGTACTTC; CDR3 protein: CASGTGPYEQYF
D gene: TRBD2; V gene: TRBV9; J gene: TRBJ2-5; clone size: NA; CDR3 DNA: TGTGCCAGCGGCTCGACTAGCGGGAGTTTGGAGACCCAGTACTTC; CDR3 protein: CASGSTSGSLETQYF
D gene: NA; V gene: TRBV6-5; J gene: TRBJ1-2; clone size: NA; CDR3 DNA: TGTGCCAGCAGTTACTCGAAAACGGATGGCTACACCTTC; CDR3 protein: CASSYSKTDGYTF
D gene: TRBD2; V gene: TRBV4-1; J gene: TRBJ2-7; clone size: NA; CDR3 DNA: TGCGCCAGCAGCCCTGAGTGGACTAGCGGCTACGAGCAGTACTTC; CDR3 protein: CASSPEWTSGYEQYF
D gene: NA; V gene: TRBV25-1; J gene: TRBJ2-5; clone size: NA; CDR3 DNA: TGTGCCAGCAGTGAATTGGGGTTGGGGCAGCCCCAAGAGACCCAGTACTTC; CDR3 protein: CASSELGLGQPQETQYF
D gene: NA; V gene: TRBV9; J gene: TRBJ2-3; clone size: NA; CDR3 DNA: TGTGCCAGCAGCGTAGATTTGGATACGCAGTATTTT; CDR3 protein: CASSVDLDTQYF
D gene: NA; V gene: TRBV27; J gene: TRBJ2-1; clone size: NA; CDR3 DNA: TGTGCCAGCAGTTTATCGACCTACAATGAGCAGTTCTTC; CDR3 protein: CASSLSTYNEQFF
D gene: NA; V gene: TRBV28; J gene: TRBJ2-7; clone size: NA; CDR3 DNA: TGTGCCAGCAGACCCTACGGAGGCTACGAGCAGTACTTC; CDR3 protein: CASRPYGGYEQYF
D gene: TRBD2; V gene: TRBV27; J gene: TRBJ2-2; clone size: NA; CDR3 DNA: TGTGCCAGCAGCCTGACTAGCGACCGAAACACCGGGGAGCTGTTTTTT; CDR3 protein: CASSLTSDRNTGELFF
D gene: TRBD1; V gene: TRBV25-1; J gene: TRBJ1-3; clone size: NA; CDR3 DNA: TGTGCCAGCAGTGAATTGGGGACAGGGGACACCATATATTTT; CDR3 protein: CASSELGTGDTIYF
D gene: TRBD1; V gene: TRBV15; J gene: TRBJ1-5; clone size: NA; CDR3 DNA: TGTGCCACCAGCAGACCCATGCCGGACAGGCTCTATAGCAATCAGCCCCAGCATTTT; CDR3 protein: CATSRPMPDRLYSNQPQHF
D gene: NA; V gene: TRBV30; J gene: TRBJ1-2; clone size: NA; CDR3 DNA: TGTGCCTGGAGTGTGTCAGGCTATGGCTACACCTTC; CDR3 protein: CAWSVSGYGYTF
D gene: TRBD2; V gene: TRBV6-5; J gene: TRBJ2-3; clone size: NA; CDR3 DNA: TGTGCCAGCAGTTCGAGCGGGAGGCTTACAGATACGCAGTATTTT; CDR3 protein: CASSSSGRLTDTQYF
D gene: TRBD1; V gene: TRBV7-8; J gene: TRBJ1-1; clone size: NA; CDR3 DNA: TGTGCCAGCAGCTTAGGGGACAGGGGGTTGAACACTGAAGCTTTCTTT; CDR3 protein: CASSLGDRGLNTEAFF
D gene: TRBD2; V gene: TRBV30; J gene: TRBJ2-7; clone size: NA; CDR3 DNA: TGTGCCTTATCCGGGACTAGTTCCTACGAGCAGTACTTC; CDR3 protein: CALSGTSSYEQYF
D gene: NA; V gene: TRBV9; J gene: TRBJ2-7; clone size: NA; CDR3 DNA: TGTGCCAGCAGCTCCAGGGGGGACTCTACTTACGAGCAGTACTTC; CDR3 protein: CASSSRGDSTYEQYF
D gene: NA; V gene: TRBV28; J gene: TRBJ1-3; clone size: NA; CDR3 DNA: TGTGCCAGCAGTCCCCGGACCGACTTAACCATATATTTT; CDR3 protein: CASSPRTDLTIYF
D gene: NA; V gene: TRBV5-1; J gene: TRBJ2-2; clone size: NA; CDR3 DNA: TGCGCCAGCAGCTCGGGCAGGGAATTGGGGGAGCTGTTTTTT; CDR3 protein: CASSSGRELGELFF
D gene: NA; V gene: TRBV21-1; J gene: TRBJ2-1; clone size: NA; CDR3 DNA: TGTGCCAGCAGCGCTAGGAGGCGGGTCGCCTACAATGAGCAGTTCTTC; CDR3 protein: CASSARRRVAYNEQFF
D gene: NA; V gene: TRBV7-9; J gene: TRBJ2-2; clone size: NA; CDR3 DNA: TGTGCCAGCAGCTCCTCCAGTTTGGGAGGAGAGAACACCGGGGAGCTGTTTTTT; CDR3 protein: CASSSSSLGGENTGELFF
D gene: TRBD2; V gene: TRBV7-6; J gene: TRBJ2-1; clone size: NA; CDR3 DNA: TGTGCCAGCAGCCTGGGGACTAGCGGGAGTTACGACAATGAGCAGTTCTTC; CDR3 protein: CASSLGTSGSYDNEQFF
D gene: TRBD2; V gene: TRBV7-6; J gene: TRBJ2-3; clone size: NA; CDR3 DNA: TGTGCCAGCAGCTTAGATAGAAGGGTAGCGGGTTACACAGATACGCAGTATTTT; CDR3 protein: CASSLDRRVAGYTDTQYF
D gene: NA; V gene: TRBV7-2; J gene: TRBJ1-1; clone size: NA; CDR3 DNA: TGTGCCAGCAGCCCTCAGGGGACTGGAACTGAAGCTTTCTTT; CDR3 protein: CASSPQGTGTEAFF